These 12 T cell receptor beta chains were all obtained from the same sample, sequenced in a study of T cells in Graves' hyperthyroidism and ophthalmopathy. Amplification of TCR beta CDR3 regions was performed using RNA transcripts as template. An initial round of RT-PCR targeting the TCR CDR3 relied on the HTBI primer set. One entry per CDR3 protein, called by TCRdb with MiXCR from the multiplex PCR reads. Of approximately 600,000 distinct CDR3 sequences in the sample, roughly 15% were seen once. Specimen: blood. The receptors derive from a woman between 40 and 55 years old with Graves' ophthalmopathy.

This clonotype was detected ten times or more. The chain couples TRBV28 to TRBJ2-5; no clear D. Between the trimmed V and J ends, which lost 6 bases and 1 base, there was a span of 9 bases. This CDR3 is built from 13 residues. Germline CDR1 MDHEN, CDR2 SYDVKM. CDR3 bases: TGTGCCAGCAGCCGGACGACCCAAGAGACCCAGTACTTC. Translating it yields CASSRTTQETQYF.

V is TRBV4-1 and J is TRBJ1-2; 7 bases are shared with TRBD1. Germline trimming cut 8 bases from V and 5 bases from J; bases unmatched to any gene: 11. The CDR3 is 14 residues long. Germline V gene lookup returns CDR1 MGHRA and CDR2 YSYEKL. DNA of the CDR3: TGCGCCAGCCGCCCTCCAGGGGGAGGATATGGCTACACCTTC. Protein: CASRPPGGGYGYTF.

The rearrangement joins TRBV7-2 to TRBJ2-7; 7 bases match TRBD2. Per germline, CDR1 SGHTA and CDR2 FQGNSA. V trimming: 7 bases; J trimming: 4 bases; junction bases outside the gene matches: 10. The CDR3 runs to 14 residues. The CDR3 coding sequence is TGTGCCAGCATCCTAGTTGTTAGCGGGTACGAGCAGTACTTC. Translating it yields CASILVVSGYEQYF. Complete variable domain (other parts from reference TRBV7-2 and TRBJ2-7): GAGVSQSPSNKVTEKGKDVELRCDPISGHTALYWYRQSLGQGLEFLIYFQGNSAPDKSGLPSDRFSAERTGGSVSTLTIQRTQQEDSAVYLCASILVVSGYEQYFGPGTRLTVT.

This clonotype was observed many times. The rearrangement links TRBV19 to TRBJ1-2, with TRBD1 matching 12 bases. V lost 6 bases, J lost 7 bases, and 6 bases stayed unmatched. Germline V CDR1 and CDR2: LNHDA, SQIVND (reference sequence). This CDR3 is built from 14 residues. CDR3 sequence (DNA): TGTGCCAGTAGAGCGGGACAGGGGGCGTTTGGCTACACCTTC. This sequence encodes CASRAGQGAFGYTF.

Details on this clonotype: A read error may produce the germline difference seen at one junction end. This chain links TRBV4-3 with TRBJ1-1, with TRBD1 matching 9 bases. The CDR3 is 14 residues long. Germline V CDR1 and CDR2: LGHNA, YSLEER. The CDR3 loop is CASGHRGRGTEAFF. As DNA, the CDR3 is TGCGCCAGCGGCCACAGGGGGCGGGGAACTGAAGCTTTCTTT.

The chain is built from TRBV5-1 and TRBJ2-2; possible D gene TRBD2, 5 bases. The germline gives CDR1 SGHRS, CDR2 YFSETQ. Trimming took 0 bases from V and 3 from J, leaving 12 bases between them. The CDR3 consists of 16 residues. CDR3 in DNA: TGCGCCAGCAGCTTGGTTTCCAGCGGATACACCGGGGAGCTGTTTTTT. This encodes CASSLVSSGYTGELFF.

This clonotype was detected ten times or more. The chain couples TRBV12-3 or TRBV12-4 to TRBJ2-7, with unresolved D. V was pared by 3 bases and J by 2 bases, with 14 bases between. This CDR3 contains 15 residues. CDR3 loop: CASSFGAASPYEQYF. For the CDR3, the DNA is TGTGCCAGCAGTTTCGGTGCAGCTTCCCCCTACGAGCAGTACTTC.

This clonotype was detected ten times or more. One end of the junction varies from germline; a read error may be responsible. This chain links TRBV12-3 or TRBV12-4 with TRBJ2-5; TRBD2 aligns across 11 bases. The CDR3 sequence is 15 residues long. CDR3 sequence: CASSLAGGPMETQYF. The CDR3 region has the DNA TGTGCCAGCAGCTTAGCGGGAGGGCCAATGGAGACCCAGTACTTC.

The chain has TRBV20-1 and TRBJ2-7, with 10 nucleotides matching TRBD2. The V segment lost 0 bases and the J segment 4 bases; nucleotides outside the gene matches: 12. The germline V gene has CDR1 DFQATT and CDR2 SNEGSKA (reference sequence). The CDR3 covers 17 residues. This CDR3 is CSARDLRPSGSIYEQYF. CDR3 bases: TGCAGTGCTAGAGACCTCCGGCCTAGCGGGAGTATTTACGAGCAGTACTTC.

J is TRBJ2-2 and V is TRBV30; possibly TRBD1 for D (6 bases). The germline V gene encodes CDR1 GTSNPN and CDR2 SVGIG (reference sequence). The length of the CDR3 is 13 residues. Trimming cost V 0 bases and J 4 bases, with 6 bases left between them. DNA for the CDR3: TGTGCCTGGAGTGTACAGGGCACCGGGGAGCTGTTTTTT. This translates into CAWSVQGTGELFF.

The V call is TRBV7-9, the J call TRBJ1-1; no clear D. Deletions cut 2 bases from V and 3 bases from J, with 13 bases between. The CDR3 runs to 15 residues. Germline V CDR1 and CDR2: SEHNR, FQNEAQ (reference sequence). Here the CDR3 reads CASSLSVSRDTEAFF. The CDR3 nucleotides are TGTGCCAGCAGCTTATCAGTCAGCAGAGACACTGAAGCTTTCTTT. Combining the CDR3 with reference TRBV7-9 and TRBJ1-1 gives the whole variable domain DTGVSQNPRHKITKRGQNVTFRCDPISEHNRLYWYRQTLGQGPEFLTYFQNEAQLEKSRLLSDRFSAERPKGSFSTLEIQRTEQGDSAMYLCASSLSVSRDTEAFFGQGTRLTVV.

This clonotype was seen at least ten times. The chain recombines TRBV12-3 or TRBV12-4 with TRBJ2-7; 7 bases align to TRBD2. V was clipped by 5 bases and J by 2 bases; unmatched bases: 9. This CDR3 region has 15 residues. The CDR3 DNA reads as TGTGCCAGCAGTGGGGGGGTAGGACTGGCCTACGAGCAGTACTTC. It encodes CASSGGVGLAYEQYF.